The 31 T cell receptor beta chains listed next were all sequenced from one sample in a study of control samples from healthy donors and cancer patients. Sequenced by immunoSEQ multiplex PCR; TCRdb stores in-frame clones only, minus some. The sample has some 22,000 clones; about 85% are singletons. The sequenced material came from PBMCs. The receptor set was obtained from a man in his sixties with colorectal cancer.

This chain connects TRBV7-9 to TRBJ2-3, with TRBD1 matching 9 bases. In germline, CDR1 is SEHNR, CDR2 FQNEAQ (reference sequence). Unmatched junction bases numbered 5, after V lost 4 bases and J lost 6 bases. This CDR3 has 14 residues. The CDR3 nucleotides read TGTGCCAGCAGCTCCGGACAGGGGTGGGATACGCAGTATTTT. This translates into CASSSGQGWDTQYF.

This chain links TRBV9 with TRBJ1-3, with D hard to call. With 0 bases removed from V and 0 bases from J, the gap between germline ends came to 4 bases. Germline CDR1 SGDLS, CDR2 YYNGEE. The CDR3 sequence is 14 residues long. This chain's CDR3 is CASSVGISGNTIYF. Here the CDR3 DNA reads TGTGCCAGCAGCGTAGGGATCTCTGGAAACACCATATATTTT.

The gene calls are TRBV5-1 and TRBJ1-1; TRBD1 agrees at 7 bases. The CDR3 covers 16 residues. The trim removed 0 bases at V and 5 bases at J, leaving 10 bases unmatched. Germline CDR1 is SGHRS and CDR2 is YFSETQ. This CDR3 reads CASSLAARGGRTEAFF. The DNA for the CDR3 is TGCGCCAGCAGCTTGGCGGCCAGGGGGGGAAGAACTGAAGCTTTCTTT.

The CDR3 DNA follows: TGTGCCAGCAGCCAAGAGGGTCGGACCCTAAATACGCAGTATTTT. Amino acid sequence: CASSQEGRTLNTQYF. The V call is TRBV3-1 (or the pseudogene TRBV3-2), the J call TRBJ2-3; no clear D. This CDR3 contains 15 residues. The germline V and J ends were trimmed by 0 bases and 7 bases, with 14 bases remaining between them. The germline V gene encodes CDR1 LGHDT and CDR2 YNNKEL (reference sequence).

The V gene is TRBV3-1 (or the pseudogene TRBV3-2), the J gene TRBJ1-3, with unresolved D. This CDR3 is built from 16 residues. Deletions cut 1 base from V and 0 bases from J, with 10 bases between. Germline CDR1 reads LGHDT; CDR2 reads YNNKEL (reference sequence). In nucleotides, the CDR3 is TGTGCCAGCAGCCAAGTCTACAGACACTCTGGAAACACCATATATTTT. Its translation is CASSQVYRHSGNTIYF.

In this sample, this clone turned up once. The J gene is TRBJ2-5, the V gene TRBV5-4; D assignment may be TRBD1 or TRBD2 (5 bases each). Trimming took off 4 bases at V and 2 bases at J, with 18 bases between the two ends. The CDR3 is made up of 16 amino acids. Germline assignment: CDR1 SGHNT and CDR2 YYREEE (reference sequence). CDR3 DNA sequence: TGTGCCAGCAGCGTGCCAATTGGGGGACGGCAAGAGACCCAGTACTTC. Residues: CASSVPIGGRQETQYF.

The chain carries TRBV9 and TRBJ2-2; D gene ambiguous. This CDR3 is 15 amino acids long. The germline V and J ends were trimmed by 0 bases and 1 base, with 7 bases remaining between them. The germline V gene encodes CDR1 SGDLS and CDR2 YYNGEE. CDR3 sequence (DNA): TGTGCCAGCAGCGTAGAAAACAAGAACACCGGGGAGCTGTTTTTT. Translating gives CASSVENKNTGELFF.

This rearrangement joins TRBV6-2 or TRBV6-3 to TRBJ2-2, with D uncertain. Between the trimmed V and J ends, which lost 0 bases and 0 bases, there was a span of 11 bases. Germline CDR1 is MNHEY and CDR2 is SVGEGT. There are 17 residues in the CDR3. The CDR3 here is CASSYSLRAANTGELFF. The CDR3 coding sequence is TGTGCCAGCAGTTACTCGCTCCGGGCCGCGAACACCGGGGAGCTGTTTTTT.

For the CDR3, the DNA is TGTGCCAGCAGCTTAGCCACGACAGGGATATCACCCCTCCACTTT. Encoded protein: CASSLATTGISPLHF. The chain has TRBV7-9 and TRBJ1-6, with TRBD1 matching 7 bases. The CDR3 runs to 15 residues. J was trimmed by 10 bases and V by 0 bases; bases with no gene match: 6. Germline V gene data show CDR1 as SEHNR and CDR2 as FQNEAQ (reference sequence).

This chain joins TRBV6-5 and TRBJ1-1, with D maybe TRBD1 (5 bases). The ends were cut back, 7 bases at V and 2 bases at J, with 14 bases in the middle. Germline V gene sequence: CDR1 MNHEY, CDR2 SVGAGI. The CDR3 spans 14 residues. CDR3 sequence: CASTLGGANTEAFF. CDR3 coding DNA: TGTGCCAGCACCCTGGGAGGGGCCAACACTGAAGCTTTCTTT.

The V call is TRBV11-2, the J call TRBJ1-1; no reliable D call. There are 16 residues in the CDR3. V dropped 5 bases and J dropped 0 bases, with 16 bases sitting between them. The germline gives CDR1 SGHAT, CDR2 FQNNGV. The CDR3 loop reads CASSTRLPRMNTEAFF. CDR3 coding DNA: TGTGCCAGCAGCACCCGGCTCCCACGAATGAACACTGAAGCTTTCTTT.

The chain couples TRBV7-9 to TRBJ1-3; D is unclear. Germline CDR1 reads SEHNR; CDR2 reads FQNEAQ (reference sequence). With 5 bases removed from V and 1 base from J, the gap between germline ends came to 12 bases. The length of the CDR3 is 15 residues. The CDR3 loop reads CASSPNYGSGNTIYF. CDR3 nucleotides: TGTGCCAGCAGCCCGAACTATGGGTCTGGAAACACCATATATTTT.

This clone was recorded only once. The V and J genes are TRBV6-6 and TRBJ1-1, with 11 bases identical to TRBD1. The CDR3 totals 16 residues. The trim removed 2 bases at V and 2 bases at J, leaving 4 bases unmatched. The germline CDR1 and CDR2 sequences are MNHNY and SVGAGI (reference sequence). CDR3 sequence (DNA): TGTGCCAGCAGTTACCGAGGACAGGGGGCTAACACTGAAGCTTTCTTT. Amino acids: CASSYRGQGANTEAFF.

The rearrangement uses TRBV5-5 and TRBJ1-1; D uncertain. Trimming shortened V by 0 bases and J by 0 bases, and 6 bases separated the two germline ends. The CDR3 is 14 amino acids. Germline CDR1 SGHKS, CDR2 YYEKEE (reference sequence). CDR3 in DNA: TGTGCCAGCAGCTTGGGTACAATGAACACTGAAGCTTTCTTT. Amino acid sequence: CASSLGTMNTEAFF.

This clone has only a few counts. The chain's CDR3 is CASSISVASDNYGYTF. For the CDR3, the DNA is TGTGCCAGTAGTATCTCTGTCGCCAGTGACAACTATGGCTACACCTTC. The rearrangement joins TRBV19 to TRBJ1-2; D gene uncertain. Germline V gene lookup returns CDR1 LNHDA and CDR2 SQIVND (reference sequence). This CDR3 region has 16 residues. V lost 3 bases and J lost 2, with 16 bases in between.

This sequence joins TRBV6-5 and TRBJ1-1; D is unresolved. Trimming took off 7 bases at V and 10 bases at J, with 10 bases between the two ends. The CDR3 runs to 10 residues. From germline, CDR1 is MNHEY and CDR2 SVGAGI. This CDR3 reads CASTMGRAFF. As DNA, the CDR3 is TGTGCCAGCACGATGGGGAGAGCTTTCTTT.

The CDR3 loop reads CASSSRARKTEAFF. In DNA form, the CDR3 reads TGTGCCAGCAGCTCAAGGGCGAGGAAGACTGAAGCTTTCTTT. This sequence joins TRBV7-9 and TRBJ1-1; D not resolved. The V gene's germline CDR1 is SEHNR and CDR2 FQNEAQ (reference sequence). This CDR3 region has 14 residues. V was clipped by 4 bases and J by 5 bases, with 14 bases between them.

The V call is TRBV7-2, the J call TRBJ2-2; possibly TRBD2 for D (5 bases). Germline-derived CDR1 and CDR2 are SGHTA and FQGNSA. Trimming pared 5 bases from V and 8 bases from J, leaving 15 bases between. The CDR3 contains 14 residues. This chain's CDR3 is CASSPSRGSGELFF. The DNA for the CDR3 is TGTGCCAGCAGCCCCTCCAGAGGGTCAGGGGAGCTGTTTTTT.

The rearrangement links TRBV27 to TRBJ2-5; possibly TRBD2 for D (6 bases). Germline loops: CDR1 MNHEY, CDR2 SMNVEV (reference sequence). Trimming pared 8 bases from V and 2 bases from J, leaving 15 bases between. This CDR3 is 14 amino acids long. The CDR3 reads CASRRDLNQETQYF. CDR3 nucleotides: TGTGCCAGCCGCCGGGACTTAAATCAAGAGACCCAGTACTTC.

The chain combines TRBV6-5 with TRBJ1-5; D unclear. Looked up from germline, CDR1 is MNHEY and CDR2 is SVGAGI. V was cut by 5 bases and J by 3 bases, with 5 bases left in between. This CDR3 is built from 12 residues. The CDR3 is CASSTSNQPQHF. Here the CDR3 DNA reads TGTGCCAGCAGTACGTCCAATCAGCCCCAGCATTTT.

The CDR3 DNA is TGTGCCAGCACCAAGTTAGCTAACTATGGCTACACCTTC. Translation gives CASTKLANYGYTF. The chain has TRBV12-3 or TRBV12-4 and TRBJ1-2; no reliable D call. Trimming removed 7 bases from V and 0 bases from J, with 9 bases in between. The CDR3 covers 13 residues.

V is TRBV6-5 and J is TRBJ2-7; perhaps TRBD1 as D (5 bases). Trimming pared 4 bases from V and 1 base from J, leaving 11 bases between. Germline-derived CDR1 and CDR2 are MNHEY and SVGAGI. This CDR3 contains 14 residues. The CDR3 DNA reads as TGTGCCAGCAGTTTGCTTAGGGGATCCTACGAGCAGTACGTC. Amino acids: CASSLLRGSYEQYV.

The chain uses TRBV9 and TRBJ1-6; 9 positions match TRBD1. The CDR3 covers 16 residues. Germline V gene sequence: CDR1 SGDLS, CDR2 YYNGEE. Losses at the gene ends were 3 bases for V and 10 bases for J; bases not matched to a gene: 11. Here the CDR3 reads CASSGTPGQGLSPLHF. CDR3 bases: TGTGCCAGCAGCGGAACACCGGGACAGGGTTTGTCACCCCTCCACTTT.

The J gene is TRBJ2-3, the V gene TRBV5-4; 10 bases are shared with TRBD2. The trim removed 0 bases at V and 2 bases at J, leaving 6 bases unmatched. CDR3 length equals 17 residues. Germline CDR1 and CDR2: SGHNT and YYREEE (reference sequence). The CDR3 sequence is CASSLVILAGNTDTQYF. The DNA of the CDR3 is TGTGCCAGCAGCTTGGTTATACTAGCGGGGAACACAGATACGCAGTATTTT.

V gene TRBV10-1 combines with J gene TRBJ2-3; TRBD2 is a possible D gene (5 bases). The germline V gene encodes CDR1 WNHNN and CDR2 SYGVQD (reference sequence). This CDR3 spans 15 amino acids. The V and J ends lost 0 bases and 2 bases respectively, with 9 bases between them. The CDR3 DNA reads TGCGCCAGCAGTGAGTCGAGAGGGTCCACAGATACGCAGTATTTT. Translation gives CASSESRGSTDTQYF.

A remark on this clone: Mismatch with germline at one junction end may stem from a read error. The rearrangement links TRBV19 to TRBJ1-5, with D uncertain. Germline V gene sequence: CDR1 LNHDA, CDR2 SQIVND (reference sequence). This CDR3 contains 13 residues. The CDR3 loop reads CASSIAGVGPQHF. The CDR3 region has the DNA TGTGCCAGTAGCATAGCTGGTGTAGGCCCCCAGCATTTT. Using reference TRBV19 and TRBJ1-5 for the parts outside the CDR3, the full variable domain is DGGITQSPKYLFRKEGQNVTLSCEQNLNHDAMYWYRQDPGQGLRLIYYSQIVNDFQKGDIAEGYSVSREKKESFPLTVTSAQKNPTAFYLCASSIAGVGPQHFGDGTRLSIL.

The V and J genes are TRBV12-5 and TRBJ1-4, with 8 nucleotides matching TRBD1. V trimming: 3 bases; J trimming: 3 bases; junction bases outside the gene matches: 9. CDR1 LGHNT and CDR2 FRNRAP come from the germline V gene. CDR3 size: 17 residues. This chain's CDR3 is CASGFRGRGLSNEKLFF. The CDR3 bases are TGTGCTAGTGGTTTTCGGGGCAGGGGGCTCTCTAATGAAAAACTGTTTTTT.

This chain connects TRBV6-5 to TRBJ2-2; D unresolved. The CDR3 consists of 14 residues. Germline V gene lookup returns CDR1 MNHEY and CDR2 SVGAGI. The ends were cut back, 6 bases at V and 7 bases at J, with 15 bases in the middle. CDR3 in amino acids: CASRTQTRIGELFF. DNA for the CDR3: TGTGCCAGCAGGACCCAAACACGGATCGGGGAGCTGTTTTTT.

Here the CDR3 DNA reads TGTGCCAGCAGCTTGGGGGGACCCCATGGGGACACTGAAGCTTTCTTT. This encodes CASSLGGPHGDTEAFF. The rearrangement joins TRBV5-6 to TRBJ1-1, with a weak D call TRBD1 (5 bases). Between the trimmed V and J ends, which lost 0 bases and 3 bases, there was a span of 15 bases. The CDR3 has 16 residues. Germline loops: CDR1 SGHDT, CDR2 YYEEEE.

The chain employs TRBV7-9 and TRBJ2-3, with 10 bases identical to TRBD2. The CDR3 is 12 amino acids. CDR1 SEHNR and CDR2 FQNEAQ come from the germline V gene (reference sequence). V trimming: 6 bases; J trimming: 8 bases; junction bases outside the gene matches: 2. The CDR3 protein is CASRWTSGTQYF. The CDR3 coding sequence is TGTGCCAGCAGGTGGACTAGCGGTACGCAGTATTTT. Supplemented by reference TRBV7-9 and TRBJ2-3, the full variable domain reads DTGVSQNPRHKITKRGQNVTFRCDPISEHNRLYWYRQTLGQGPEFLTYFQNEAQLEKSRLLSDRFSAERPKGSFSTLEIQRTEQGDSAMYLCASRWTSGTQYFGPGTRLTVL.

Only one count was recorded for this clone. The rearrangement joins TRBV5-1 to TRBJ2-2; TRBD1 might be the D (6 bases). The germline V gene has CDR1 SGHRS and CDR2 YFSETQ. V lost 4 bases to trimming and J lost 5 bases, with 18 bases between them. The CDR3 is 16 residues long. CDR3 nucleotides: TGCGCCAGCAGCCTTGGGGGACAACGAGGGACCGGGGAGCTGTTTTTT. Its translation: CASSLGGQRGTGELFF.